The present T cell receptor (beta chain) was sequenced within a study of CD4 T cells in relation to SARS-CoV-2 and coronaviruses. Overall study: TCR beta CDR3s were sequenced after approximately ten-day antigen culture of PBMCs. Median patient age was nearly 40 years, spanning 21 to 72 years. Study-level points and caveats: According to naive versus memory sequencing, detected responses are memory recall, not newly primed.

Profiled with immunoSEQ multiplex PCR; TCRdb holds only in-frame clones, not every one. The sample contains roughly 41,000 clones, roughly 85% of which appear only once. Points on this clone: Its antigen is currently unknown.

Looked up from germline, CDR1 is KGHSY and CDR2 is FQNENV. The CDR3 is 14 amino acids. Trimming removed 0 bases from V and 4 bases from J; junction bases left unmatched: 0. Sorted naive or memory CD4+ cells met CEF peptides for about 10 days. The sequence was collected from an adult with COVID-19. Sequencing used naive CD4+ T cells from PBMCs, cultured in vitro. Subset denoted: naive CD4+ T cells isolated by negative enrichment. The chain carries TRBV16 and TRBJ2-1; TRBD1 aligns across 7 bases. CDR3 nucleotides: TGTGCCAGCAGCCAATCGGGACAGTACAATGAGCAGTTCTTC. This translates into CASSQSGQYNEQFF.